This TCR beta chain was retrieved from a study of monozygotic twins with inflammatory bowel disease. UMIs that included a 6-nucleotide sample barcode were added by template switching, which took place during cDNA synthesis. TCRdb reanalyzed the 5' RACE reads, giving one entry per CDR3 protein sequence and no DNA. The listing records some 440,000 distinct CDR3 sequences. Study outcomes and limitations: TCRbeta inverse Simpson diversity was decreased in IBD patients versus healthy co-twins. Relative to healthy twins, IBD patients had fewer clonotypes in common with others, a gap that was especially apparent with disease activity. Varying immunosuppressive regimens may have increased patient repertoire variability.

The germline V gene has CDR1 SGHTA and CDR2 FQGNSA. The CDR3 extends over 15 amino acids. A remark on this clonotype: Its cognate antigen is unknown.

The TCR originated in a human donor with ulcerative colitis or Crohn's disease, or a healthy co-twin of an affected twin (not recorded which). The chain recombines TRBV7-2 with TRBJ1-5. Sequenced sample: blood. The chain's CDR3 is CASSLISGGNQPQHF.